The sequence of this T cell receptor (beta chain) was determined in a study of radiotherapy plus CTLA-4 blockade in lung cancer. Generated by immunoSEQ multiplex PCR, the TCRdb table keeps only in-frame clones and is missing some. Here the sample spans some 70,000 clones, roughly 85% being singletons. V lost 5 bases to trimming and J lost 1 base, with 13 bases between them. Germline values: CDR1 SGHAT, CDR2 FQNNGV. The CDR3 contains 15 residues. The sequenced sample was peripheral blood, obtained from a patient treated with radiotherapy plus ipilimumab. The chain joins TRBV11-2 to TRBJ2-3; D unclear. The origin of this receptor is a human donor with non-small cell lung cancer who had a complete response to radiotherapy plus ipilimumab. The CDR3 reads CASSPAGWRTDTQYF. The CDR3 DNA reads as TGTGCCAGCAGCCCAGCTGGGTGGCGCACAGATACGCAGTATTTT.